Presented here are 27 T cell receptor beta chains from one specimen sequenced in a study of HIV-infected patients and healthy controls. Antiretroviral therapy had run roughly three months, about 14 weeks, before follow-up blood collection. Whole blood was used without fractionation, so all unsorted peripheral T cells were included. Reverse transcription used about 510 ng RNA and constant-region primers for alpha and beta. Using multiplexing indices, alpha and beta chain libraries were generated apart by chain-specific third strand synthesis. TCRdb reprocessed the 5' RACE reads with MiXCR, giving one entry per CDR3 protein. The sample lists fewer than 5,000 distinct CDR3 sequences, 5.5% seen once, with approximately 33% in the top ten. The specimen comprised blood, sampled during antiretroviral therapy. These receptors were obtained from an adult with HIV infection.

This clonotype is categorized as medium-sized. V and J are TRBV29-1 and TRBJ2-3; D is perhaps TRBD2 (7 bases). The ends were cut back, 8 bases at V and 4 bases at J, with 13 bases in the middle. Germline assignment: CDR1 SQVTM and CDR2 ANQGSEA. The CDR3 extends over 12 amino acids. CDR3 in DNA: TGCAGCACAACAGGGAGGGCAGATACGCAGTATTTT. Protein product: CSTTGRADTQYF.

Many counts were recorded for this clonotype. The V gene is TRBV5-1, the J gene TRBJ1-2, with D perhaps TRBD1 (6 bases). Germline V gene sequence: CDR1 SGHRS, CDR2 YFSETQ. The CDR3 contains 16 residues. V lost 0 bases, J lost 4 bases, and 16 bases lay in between. The CDR3 DNA reads as TGCGCCAGCAGCTTGGGACAGGCACAGGCTCGCTATGGCTACACCTTC. This codes for CASSLGQAQARYGYTF. The whole variable domain, remainder taken from reference TRBV5-1 and TRBJ1-2, is KAGVTQTPRYLIKTRGQQVTLSCSPISGHRSVSWYQQTPGQGLQFLFEYFSETQRNKGNFPGRFSGRQFSNSRSEMNVSTLELGDSALYLCASSLGQAQARYGYTFGSGTRLTVV.

This clonotype was detected ten times or more. DNA of the CDR3: TGTGCCAGCAGCCCAAATGCCGGACTGCAAGAGACCCAGTACTTC. Its protein product is CASSPNAGLQETQYF. The chain joins TRBV7-3 to TRBJ2-5; D perhaps matches TRBD2 (5 bases). The CDR3 totals 15 residues. The germline CDR1 and CDR2 sequences are SGHTA and FQGTGA. Trimming shortened V by 5 bases and J by 2 bases, and 15 bases separated the two germline ends.

By its share, this clonotype is medium-sized. The J gene is TRBJ2-1, the V gene TRBV5-1, with 12 bases matching TRBD2. The CDR3 extends over 19 amino acids. From germline, CDR1 is SGHRS and CDR2 YFSETQ. Trimming removed 4 bases from V and 1 base from J; junction bases left unmatched: 12. The CDR3 region is CASSPWSLAGGDSYNEQFF. The CDR3 DNA is TGCGCCAGCAGCCCATGGTCACTAGCGGGGGGCGATTCCTACAATGAGCAGTTCTTC.

This clonotype came up many times. V usage is TRBV6-5 and J usage is TRBJ2-1, with 10 positions matching TRBD2. J gave up 10 bases and V 2 bases, and 14 bases lay outside the gene matches. Germline CDR1 reads MNHEY; CDR2 reads SVGAGI. The CDR3 length is 17 residues. The CDR3 sequence is CASSYRPAGGNRGEQFF. CDR3 nucleotides: TGTGCCAGCAGTTACCGGCCAGCGGGAGGGAATCGGGGAGAGCAGTTCTTC.

This clonotype has just a few counts. This rearrangement joins TRBV27 to TRBJ2-1; no reliable D call. This CDR3 is 14 amino acids long. Trimming cost V 2 bases and J 4 bases, with 9 bases left between them. CDR1 is MNHEY, CDR2 SMNVEV, per germline (reference sequence). The CDR3: CASSLNGYYNEQFF. The CDR3 coding sequence is TGTGCCAGCAGTTTAAATGGCTATTACAATGAGCAGTTCTTC.

This clonotype was counted ten times or more. The rearrangement uses TRBV5-8 and TRBJ2-7; D gene unclear. The CDR3 sequence is 12 residues long. The V gene's germline CDR1 is SGHTS and CDR2 YDEGEE. Trimming left V 3 bases short and J 4 bases short, with 8 bases between. CDR3 coding DNA: TGTGCCAGCAGCTCGCTATCGTACGAGCAGTACTTC. Translating it yields CASSSLSYEQYF.

This clonotype has a count of ten or more. The chain joins TRBV5-5 to TRBJ1-1, with D possibly matching TRBD1 (6 bases). Germline CDR1 SGHKS, CDR2 YYEKEE (reference sequence). CDR3 length: 14 residues. V lost 4 bases and J lost 0, with 10 bases in between. This CDR3 reads CASSIGQMNTEAFF. DNA of the CDR3: TGTGCCAGCAGCATCGGACAGATGAACACTGAAGCTTTCTTT.

This clonotype was seen repeatedly, ten times or more. The chain couples TRBV7-6 to TRBJ2-4; no firm D call. V lost 3 bases and J lost 0, with 9 bases in between. The CDR3 contains 15 residues. Germline V gives CDR1 SGHVS, CDR2 FNYEAQ. Written as DNA, the CDR3 is TGTGCCAGCAGCTTTAGTTTGATAGCCAAAAACATTCAGTACTTC. This encodes CASSFSLIAKNIQYF.

This clonotype has ten or more counts. The chain couples TRBV11-3 to TRBJ2-2; D gene uncertain. The ends were cut back, 6 bases at V and 6 bases at J, with 8 bases in the middle. CDR3 length equals 12 residues. From germline, CDR1 is SGHNT and CDR2 YENEEA. CDR3 amino acids: CASSGMAGELFF. The CDR3 region has the DNA TGTGCCAGCAGTGGGATGGCCGGGGAGCTGTTTTTT.

The V gene is TRBV29-1, the J gene TRBJ2-7; D could derive from TRBD1 or TRBD2 (6 bases each). CDR3 length: 13 amino acids. In germline, CDR1 is SQVTM, CDR2 ANQGSEA. Trimming took off 6 bases at V and 7 bases at J, with 19 bases between the two ends. The CDR3 sequence is CSVAAPGAGEQYF. Written as DNA, the CDR3 is TGCAGCGTGGCTGCTCCGGGGGCGGGGGAGCAGTACTTC.

This clonotype qualifies as medium-sized. The chain employs TRBV10-3 and TRBJ2-2; 10 nucleotides match TRBD2. Germline V lookup: CDR1 ENHRY, CDR2 SYGVKD. Unmatched junction bases numbered 5, after V lost 0 bases and J lost 4 bases. This CDR3 has 17 amino acids. CDR3 amino acids: CAISESPAGGPTGELFF. The CDR3 DNA follows: TGTGCCATCAGTGAGTCCCCAGCGGGGGGGCCCACCGGGGAGCTGTTTTTT.

By share of the sample, this clonotype is medium-sized. The V call is TRBV19, the J call TRBJ1-1, with 8 bases aligning to TRBD1. This CDR3 has 17 residues. The ends lost 5 bases at V and 0 bases at J; junction bases unmatched: 11. Germline values: CDR1 LNHDA, CDR2 SQIVND (reference sequence). CDR3 in amino acids: CASSWPGGGLVNTEAFF. CDR3 nucleotides: TGTGCCAGTAGTTGGCCAGGGGGCGGATTAGTGAACACTGAAGCTTTCTTT.

This clonotype was seen at least ten times. The CDR3 nucleotides read TGTGCCAGCAGCTCGGGCAACGAGCAGTACTTC. Its translation is CASSSGNEQYF. V gene TRBV5-5 combines with J gene TRBJ2-7; no clear D. This CDR3 spans 11 amino acids. Germline CDR1 is SGHKS and CDR2 is YYEKEE (reference sequence). The V and J ends lost 3 bases and 5 bases respectively, with 6 bases between them. The full variable domain, its missing parts supplied by reference TRBV5-5 and TRBJ2-7, is DAGVTQSPTHLIKTRGQQVTLRCSPISGHKSVSWYQQVLGQGPQFIFQYYEKEERGRGNFPDRFSARQFPNYSSELNVNALLLGDSALYLCASSSGNEQYFGPGTRLTVT.

This clonotype was detected many times. The chain combines TRBV10-3 with TRBJ2-1; TRBD2 agrees at 7 bases. Germline V gene data show CDR1 as ENHRY and CDR2 as SYGVKD. The CDR3 has 13 amino acids. V lost 8 bases and J lost 6; bases outside the gene matches: 7. CDR3 region: CAIAERGPNEQFF. The CDR3 DNA reads TGTGCCATCGCAGAGCGGGGTCCCAATGAGCAGTTCTTC.

This clonotype was counted ten times or more. This chain links TRBV28 with TRBJ2-7; TRBD2 aligns across 7 bases. Germline assignment: CDR1 MDHEN and CDR2 SYDVKM. V was pared by 5 bases and J by 2 bases, with 15 bases of the junction left unmatched. The CDR3 is made up of 17 amino acids. DNA of the CDR3: TGTGCCAGCAGTATAGGCCGTCTCGCGGGAGACGCCTACGAGCAGTACTTC. Translating gives CASSIGRLAGDAYEQYF.

In this sample, this clonotype turned up many times. This rearrangement joins TRBV20-1 to TRBJ1-2; 8 bases are shared with TRBD1. CDR1 and CDR2 (germline): DFQATT, SNEGSKA (reference sequence). The CDR3 extends over 15 amino acids. V lost 8 bases to trimming and J lost 5 bases; unmatched junction nucleotides: 16. The CDR3 region has the DNA TGCAGTCCAAGGACAGGGACAAGCCTAATTTATGGCTACACCTTC. This translates into CSPRTGTSLIYGYTF.

This clonotype counts as medium-sized (0.01 to 0.1%). The J gene is TRBJ1-1, the V gene TRBV12-3 or TRBV12-4, with D unclear. Trimming pared 3 bases from V and 3 bases from J, leaving 11 bases between. The CDR3 length is 14 residues. CDR3 nucleotides: TGTGCCAGCAGTTTGTCACGGGGAGACACTGAAGCTTTCTTT. Translated: CASSLSRGDTEAFF.

This clonotype is termed medium-sized. The gene calls are TRBV7-2 and TRBJ2-7, with 7 bases that match TRBD1. V was clipped by 3 bases and J by 2 bases; unmatched bases: 7. CDR1 SGHTA and CDR2 FQGNSA come from the germline V gene. The CDR3 is 15 amino acids. Here the CDR3 DNA reads TGTGCCAGCAGCTTCGATTCGACAGGGCCCTACGAGCAGTACTTC. It is translated as CASSFDSTGPYEQYF.

This clonotype qualifies as medium-sized. The chain has TRBV6-5 and TRBJ2-7, with 11 bases lining up with TRBD1. There are 16 residues in the CDR3. Germline CDR1 MNHEY, CDR2 SVGAGI. V gave up 5 bases and J gave up 6 bases; unmatched junction bases: 12. The CDR3 DNA sequence: TGTGCCAGCAGTACCCCGGGACAGGGGGTCCCTTCCGAGCAGTACTTC. Translation gives CASSTPGQGVPSEQYF.

This clonotype was seen more than once but under ten times. This chain uses TRBV12-3 or TRBV12-4 with TRBJ1-1; D might be TRBD1 (6 bases). V lost 5 bases and J 2 bases, leaving 12 bases between the germline ends. There are 14 residues in the CDR3. The CDR3, as DNA: TGTGCCAGCAGTGAAACAGGGCCCAACACTGAAGCTTTCTTT. As protein: CASSETGPNTEAFF.

This clonotype was seen repeatedly, ten times or more. V gene TRBV30 combines with J gene TRBJ1-2; 7 bases fit TRBD1. V lost 0 bases and J lost 6; bases outside the gene matches: 10. CDR3 length: 15 amino acids. Germline values: CDR1 GTSNPN, CDR2 SVGIG (reference sequence). The CDR3 nucleotides read TGTGCCTGGAGTGTATTAAGACAGGGTCGCGATGGCTACACCTTC. Translation: CAWSVLRQGRDGYTF.

Relative to its sample, this clonotype is medium-sized. CDR3 in amino acids: CASSHGQGYEQYF. The CDR3 coding sequence is TGTGCCAGCAGTCACGGACAGGGCTACGAGCAGTACTTC. The J gene is TRBJ2-7, the V gene TRBV12-3 or TRBV12-4; 8 nucleotides agree with TRBD1. This CDR3 region has 13 residues. With V trimmed by 5 bases and J by 3 bases, 3 bases remained unmatched.

This clonotype showed up many times. CDR3 protein: CASKRGGGGRNTEAFF. Written as DNA, the CDR3 is TGTGCCAGCAAACGGGGCGGAGGAGGGAGGAACACTGAAGCTTTCTTT. This chain connects TRBV5-8 to TRBJ1-1; D is perhaps TRBD1 (5 bases). CDR3 length: 16 residues. Trimming shortened V by 6 bases and J by 1 base, and 19 bases separated the two germline ends. Germline values: CDR1 SGHTS, CDR2 YDEGEE.

This clonotype is labeled as medium-sized. CDR3 sequence (DNA): TGTGCCAGCAGTGAATTAGTGGGGATCAGCACAGATACGCAGTATTTT. Its protein is CASSELVGISTDTQYF. The rearrangement joins TRBV25-1 to TRBJ2-3; no firm D call. V dropped 1 base and J dropped 0 bases, with 11 bases sitting between them. The CDR3 runs to 16 residues. Germline CDR1 is MGHDK and CDR2 is SYGVNS.

CDR3 residues: CSSWGTDTSTDTQYF. The CDR3 DNA reads TGCAGCTCCTGGGGGACCGACACTAGCACAGATACGCAGTATTTT. This chain uses TRBV29-1 with TRBJ2-3; D may correspond to TRBD1 or TRBD2 (5 bases each). The germline gives CDR1 SQVTM, CDR2 ANQGSEA. Trimming removed 8 bases from V and 0 bases from J, with 18 bases in between. CDR3 size: 15 residues.

In its sample, this clonotype ranks as medium-sized. The chain recombines TRBV13 with TRBJ1-5, with 8 bases fitting TRBD1. The CDR3 is made up of 17 amino acids. The germline V gene encodes CDR1 PRHDT and CDR2 FYEKMQ (reference sequence). The V segment lost 0 bases and the J segment 5 bases; nucleotides outside the gene matches: 9. The DNA of the CDR3 is TGTGCCAGCAGCTTAGGACCCTCCAGGACAGGGTATCAGCCCCAGCATTTT. Translation: CASSLGPSRTGYQPQHF. Full variable domain (remainder filled in from reference TRBV13 and TRBJ1-5): AAGVIQSPRHLIKEKRETATLKCYPIPRHDTVYWYQQGPGQDPQFLISFYEKMQSDKGSIPDRFSAQQFSDYHSELNMSSLELGDSALYFCASSLGPSRTGYQPQHFGDGTRLSIL.